Shown below are 31 T cell receptor beta chains from a single sample sequenced in a study of blood T cell repertoires in COVID-19. Assay: immunoSEQ multiplex PCR; the TCRdb copy retains only in-frame clones and omits some. The sample lists 300,000 to 400,000 clones, roughly nine tenths seen once, with under 3% in the top ten. Sample: peripheral blood. These receptors all come from a woman in her 30s with COVID-19, enrolled during active disease.

The chain links TRBV7-9 to TRBJ2-5, with TRBD2 matching 14 bases. Germline V gene lookup returns CDR1 SEHNR and CDR2 FQNEAQ (reference sequence). The CDR3 consists of 17 residues. Unmatched junction bases numbered 10, after V lost 5 bases and J lost 5 bases. This CDR3 reads CASSPNLGLAGDETQYF. Here the CDR3 DNA reads TGTGCCAGCAGCCCCAACCTGGGACTAGCGGGAGATGAGACCCAGTACTTC.

The rearrangement links TRBV20-1 to TRBJ1-4; no definite D call. The germline CDR1 and CDR2 sequences are DFQATT and SNEGSKA (reference sequence). Trimming took 3 bases from V and 8 from J, leaving 16 bases between them. The CDR3 contains 14 residues. Here the CDR3 reads CSASGGRGGEKLFF. The DNA of the CDR3 is TGCAGTGCTAGTGGAGGGCGAGGTGGCGAAAAACTGTTTTTT.

The chain combines TRBV7-8 with TRBJ1-1; 7 bases map to TRBD1. Germline values: CDR1 SGHVS, CDR2 FQNEAQ. The CDR3 totals 14 residues. J gave up 1 base and V 6 bases, and 5 bases lay outside the gene matches. The chain's CDR3 is CASRRGQQNTEAFF. In nucleotides, the CDR3 is TGTGCCAGCAGGCGGGGACAGCAGAACACTGAAGCTTTCTTT.

The chain employs TRBV28 and TRBJ1-1; D is perhaps TRBD1 (5 bases). The ends were cut back, 3 bases at V and 1 base at J, with 12 bases in the middle. Germline V lookup: CDR1 MDHEN, CDR2 SYDVKM. The CDR3 consists of 15 residues. CDR3 protein: CASSLTRTGNTEAFF. The CDR3 DNA sequence: TGTGCCAGCAGTTTGACTCGAACAGGGAACACTGAAGCTTTCTTT.

The V gene is TRBV7-2, the J gene TRBJ2-7; maybe TRBD2 (6 bases). The CDR3 runs 15 residues. V lost 5 bases and J lost 1, with 15 bases in between. CDR1 and CDR2 (germline): SGHTA, FQGNSA. The CDR3 sequence is CASSEWEAGSYEQYF. As DNA, the CDR3 is TGTGCCAGCAGCGAATGGGAGGCTGGTTCCTACGAGCAGTACTTC.

The CDR3 reads CASSISGQGAHETQYF. DNA for the CDR3: TGTGCCAGTAGTATATCGGGACAGGGGGCGCATGAGACCCAGTACTTC. The chain employs TRBV19 and TRBJ2-5; TRBD1 agrees at 12 bases. V lost 2 bases, J lost 5 bases, and 6 bases stayed unmatched. CDR1 LNHDA and CDR2 SQIVND come from the germline V gene (reference sequence). This CDR3 has 16 residues.

This chain links TRBV5-4 with TRBJ2-1; D not certain. Trimming pared 4 bases from V and 7 bases from J, leaving 9 bases between. The CDR3 covers 12 residues. Looked up from germline, CDR1 is SGHNT and CDR2 is YYREEE (reference sequence). The CDR3 loop is CASSAFGNEQFF. CDR3 in DNA: TGTGCCAGCAGCGCCTTCGGGAATGAGCAGTTCTTC.

This clone appeared a few times. This rearrangement joins TRBV2 to TRBJ2-2; D unresolved. CDR3 length equals 15 residues. The V and J ends lost 4 bases and 0 bases respectively, with 9 bases between them. From germline, CDR1 is SNHLY and CDR2 FYNNEI. The CDR3 protein is CASSAGIANTGELFF. CDR3 bases: TGTGCCAGCAGTGCAGGTATTGCGAACACCGGGGAGCTGTTTTTT. Together with reference TRBV2 and TRBJ2-2, the CDR3 gives the full variable domain: EPEVTQTPSHQVTQMGQEVILRCVPISNHLYFYWYRQILGQKVEFLVSFYNNEISEKSEIFDDQFSVERPDGSNFTLKIRSTKLEDSAMYFCASSAGIANTGELFFGEGSRLTVL.

This clone appeared a single time. The CDR3 protein is CASSLDREEPDTQYF. Here the CDR3 DNA reads TGTGCCAGCAGCTTAGACAGGGAAGAACCTGATACGCAGTATTTT. The V call is TRBV7-9, the J call TRBJ2-3, with a weak D call TRBD1 (6 bases). Germline values: CDR1 SEHNR, CDR2 FQNEAQ (reference sequence). The CDR3 runs to 15 residues. Between the trimmed V and J ends, which lost 1 base and 6 bases, there was a span of 14 bases.

The CDR3: CASSLSQVAGAYNEQFF. DNA of the CDR3: TGTGCCAGCAGTTTATCGCAGGTAGCGGGAGCCTACAATGAGCAGTTCTTC. The chain combines TRBV27 with TRBJ2-1, with 9 bases identical to TRBD2. This CDR3 region has 17 residues. Germline V gene sequence: CDR1 MNHEY, CDR2 SMNVEV (reference sequence). J lost 2 bases, V lost 0 bases, and 5 bases had no gene match.

The J gene is TRBJ1-1, the V gene TRBV5-6; TRBD1 agrees at 12 bases. CDR3 size: 16 residues. CDR1 SGHDT and CDR2 YYEEEE come from the germline V gene. Trimming at V came to 4 bases and at J to 4 bases, leaving 8 bases not matched to a gene. The CDR3 sequence: CASSTGTGGLSTEAFF. DNA of the CDR3: TGTGCCAGCAGCACCGGGACAGGGGGCTTATCCACTGAAGCTTTCTTT. Looking up the rest from reference TRBV5-6 and TRBJ1-1 gives the full variable domain: DAGVTQSPTHLIKTRGQQVTLRCSPKSGHDTVSWYQQALGQGPQFIFQYYEEEERQRGNFPDRFSGHQFPNYSSELNVNALLLGDSALYLCASSTGTGGLSTEAFFGQGTRLTVV.

The chain joins TRBV18 to TRBJ2-7, with D possibly being TRBD1 (5 bases). CDR3 length equals 14 residues. The V end was cut by 3 bases, the J end by 0 bases, with 9 bases between. Germline CDR1 reads KGHSH; CDR2 reads LQKENI. CDR3 region: CASSPGHDSYEQYF. The CDR3 nucleotides read TGTGCCAGCTCACCCGGACACGACTCCTACGAGCAGTACTTC.

The V and J genes are TRBV5-1 and TRBJ1-2; 9 nucleotides line up with TRBD1. V was clipped by 4 bases and J by 5 bases; unmatched bases: 6. This CDR3 contains 14 residues. Germline lookup yields CDR1 SGHRS and CDR2 YFSETQ. CDR3 protein: CASSSPGQGYGYTF. For the CDR3, the DNA is TGCGCCAGCAGCAGCCCGGGACAGGGTTATGGCTACACCTTC.

The V and J genes are TRBV27 and TRBJ2-7; 13 nucleotides match TRBD2. V shed 8 bases and J 5 bases; nucleotides not matched to a gene: 12. The CDR3 covers 16 residues. The germline CDR1 and CDR2 sequences are MNHEY and SMNVEV (reference sequence). CDR3 loop: CASRLGLAGVRDEQYF. Written as DNA, the CDR3 is TGTGCCAGCCGCCTCGGACTAGCGGGAGTTAGGGACGAGCAGTACTTC.

This clone appeared a single time. The chain is built from TRBV28 and TRBJ1-3; a weak D match, TRBD1 (5 bases). Germline assignment: CDR1 MDHEN and CDR2 SYDVKM. Trimming removed 3 bases at V and 4 bases at J, with 10 bases between. This CDR3 has 14 residues. The CDR3 loop is CASSFPRGGNTIYF. CDR3 in DNA: TGTGCCAGCAGTTTCCCAAGGGGAGGAAACACCATATATTTT. Full variable domain (remainder filled in from reference TRBV28 and TRBJ1-3): DVKVTQSSRYLVKRTGEKVFLECVQDMDHENMFWYRQDPGLGLRLIYFSYDVKMKEKGDIPEGYSVSREKKERFSLILESASTNQTSMYLCASSFPRGGNTIYFGEGSWLTVV.

This clone was seen only once. This chain uses TRBV19 with TRBJ1-5, with D maybe TRBD1 (5 bases). This CDR3 region has 15 residues. Germline values: CDR1 LNHDA, CDR2 SQIVND (reference sequence). Trimming pared 6 bases from V and 4 bases from J, leaving 16 bases between. CDR3 DNA sequence: TGTGCCAGTAGAGGGGAGGGAATTAAGAATCAGCCCCAGCATTTT. Its translation: CASRGEGIKNQPQHF. Together with reference TRBV19 and TRBJ1-5, the CDR3 gives the full variable domain: DGGITQSPKYLFRKEGQNVTLSCEQNLNHDAMYWYRQDPGQGLRLIYYSQIVNDFQKGDIAEGYSVSREKKESFPLTVTSAQKNPTAFYLCASRGEGIKNQPQHFGDGTRLSIL.

The chain employs TRBV7-9 and TRBJ2-1, with 7 positions matching TRBD2. Unmatched junction bases numbered 10, after V lost 5 bases and J lost 6 bases. The CDR3 spans 15 residues. Germline V gene data show CDR1 as SEHNR and CDR2 as FQNEAQ (reference sequence). CDR3 residues: CASSLLAASGNEQFF. The CDR3 nucleotides read TGTGCCAGCAGCCTTCTAGCGGCCTCCGGCAATGAGCAGTTCTTC. Together with reference TRBV7-9 and TRBJ2-1, the CDR3 gives the full variable domain: DTGVSQNPRHKITKRGQNVTFRCDPISEHNRLYWYRQTLGQGPEFLTYFQNEAQLEKSRLLSDRFSAERPKGSFSTLEIQRTEQGDSAMYLCASSLLAASGNEQFFGPGTRLTVL.

The chain joins TRBV9 to TRBJ1-2; no definite D call. Trimming removed 1 base at V and 6 bases at J, with 19 bases between. Germline CDR1 is SGDLS and CDR2 is YYNGEE. There are 16 residues in the CDR3. Here the CDR3 DNA reads TGTGCCAGCAGCGTAACCACTGGTGGCAGCGGGGATGGCTACACCTTC. It is translated as CASSVTTGGSGDGYTF.

The gene calls are TRBV28 and TRBJ2-7, with D uncertain. The length of the CDR3 is 14 residues. The germline V gene has CDR1 MDHEN and CDR2 SYDVKM. V was trimmed by 3 bases and J by 7 bases, leaving 16 bases between them. As DNA, the CDR3 is TGTGCCAGCAGTTTGGTGATCTCCTACGAAGAGCAGTACTTC. Translated: CASSLVISYEEQYF. Full variable domain (rest looked up from reference TRBV28 and TRBJ2-7): DVKVTQSSRYLVKRTGEKVFLECVQDMDHENMFWYRQDPGLGLRLIYFSYDVKMKEKGDIPEGYSVSREKKERFSLILESASTNQTSMYLCASSLVISYEEQYFGPGTRLTVT.

The genes are TRBV6-2 or TRBV6-3 and TRBJ1-1, with TRBD1 as a possible D gene (5 bases). The V gene's germline CDR1 is MNHEY and CDR2 SVGEGT. Trimming removed 4 bases from V and 5 bases from J, with 14 bases in between. The length of the CDR3 is 14 residues. The CDR3 bases are TGTGCCAGCAGTTCCAATCAGGGAGGGACTGAAGCTTTCTTT. Protein: CASSSNQGGTEAFF.

The chain recombines TRBV12-3 or TRBV12-4 with TRBJ1-4; 10 nucleotides match TRBD1. V lost 7 bases to trimming and J lost 7 bases; unmatched junction nucleotides: 3. This CDR3 has 13 amino acids. CDR3 region: CASKRTGGEKLFF. CDR3 nucleotides: TGTGCCAGCAAGCGGACAGGGGGTGAAAAACTGTTTTTT.

This clone was found once. The chain uses TRBV18 and TRBJ1-5; D might be TRBD1 (5 bases). Trimming shortened V by 2 bases and J by 7 bases, and 15 bases separated the two germline ends. Germline CDR1 is KGHSH and CDR2 is LQKENI. CDR3 length: 15 amino acids. This CDR3 reads CASSPMGGVQQPQHF. CDR3 DNA sequence: TGTGCCAGCTCACCAATGGGAGGGGTCCAGCAGCCCCAGCATTTT.

The V and J genes are TRBV28 and TRBJ1-6; D is perhaps TRBD1 (5 bases). With 6 bases removed from V and 5 bases from J, the gap between germline ends came to 23 bases. The CDR3 extends over 18 amino acids. Germline V gene sequence: CDR1 MDHEN, CDR2 SYDVKM. The CDR3: CASSPGQLVWVHNSPLHF. In DNA, the CDR3 is TGTGCCAGCAGCCCCGGACAATTGGTTTGGGTTCATAATTCACCCCTCCACTTT.

Here the CDR3 reads CASSLTEGTEAFF. DNA of the CDR3: TGTGCCAGCAGCCTAACGGAGGGGACTGAAGCTTTCTTT. This chain connects TRBV12-3 or TRBV12-4 to TRBJ1-1; tentatively, D is TRBD1 (5 bases). The CDR3 length is 13 residues. V was trimmed by 6 bases and J by 5 bases, leaving 13 bases between them.

This clone has just one count. The gene calls are TRBV6-5 and TRBJ2-5; 8 positions agree with TRBD1. Germline CDR1 MNHEY, CDR2 SVGAGI. CDR3 size: 14 residues. The V segment lost 4 bases and the J segment 0 bases; nucleotides outside the gene matches: 1. In DNA form, the CDR3 reads TGTGCCAGCAGTTGGGACAGGTACCAAGAGACCCAGTACTTC. This encodes CASSWDRYQETQYF.

The V and J genes are TRBV6-2 or TRBV6-3 and TRBJ1-5; D gene unclear. The CDR3 has 19 residues. Trimming cost V 1 base and J 0 bases, with 19 bases left between them. The germline CDR1 and CDR2 sequences are MNHEY and SVGEGT. Here the CDR3 DNA reads TGTGCCAGCAGTTACTTCCCGAGACGGGAGGCTTATAGCAATCAGCCCCAGCATTTT. Protein product: CASSYFPRREAYSNQPQHF.

J is TRBJ2-3 and V is TRBV7-6; D gene uncertain. Germline lookup yields CDR1 SGHVS and CDR2 FNYEAQ. V lost 1 base and J 2 bases, leaving 10 bases between the germline ends. This CDR3 spans 15 amino acids. The CDR3 region has the DNA TGTGCCAGCAGCTTAGGCGGCGGTGCCACAGATACGCAGTATTTT. Protein: CASSLGGGATDTQYF.

The rearrangement uses TRBV28 and TRBJ2-7; maybe TRBD1 (6 bases). CDR1 and CDR2 from the germline V gene are MDHEN and SYDVKM. V lost 6 bases and J 7 bases, leaving 19 bases between the germline ends. This CDR3 spans 14 amino acids. CDR3 in amino acids: CASSSLRGPGEQYF. The CDR3 nucleotides are TGTGCCAGCAGCAGCCTCAGGGGTCCGGGGGAGCAGTACTTC. The complete variable domain, with remaining parts taken from reference TRBV28 and TRBJ2-7, reads DVKVTQSSRYLVKRTGEKVFLECVQDMDHENMFWYRQDPGLGLRLIYFSYDVKMKEKGDIPEGYSVSREKKERFSLILESASTNQTSMYLCASSSLRGPGEQYFGPGTRLTVT.

J is TRBJ2-2 and V is TRBV28; 10 nucleotides match TRBD2. CDR3 length: 17 amino acids. CDR1 is MDHEN, CDR2 SYDVKM, per germline. Trimming cost V 6 bases and J 0 bases; bases outside gene matches: 7. The CDR3 DNA reads as TGTGCCAGCAGCCGATTAACTAGCGGGGCGAACACCGGGGAGCTGTTTTTT. Translating it yields CASSRLTSGANTGELFF. The entire variable domain, with the rest obtained from reference TRBV28 and TRBJ2-2, is as follows: DVKVTQSSRYLVKRTGEKVFLECVQDMDHENMFWYRQDPGLGLRLIYFSYDVKMKEKGDIPEGYSVSREKKERFSLILESASTNQTSMYLCASSRLTSGANTGELFFGEGSRLTVL.

This rearrangement joins TRBV7-3 to TRBJ2-7, with 9 bases aligning to TRBD1. CDR3 length: 14 amino acids. The germline CDR1 and CDR2 sequences are SGHTA and FQGTGA. The V segment lost 5 bases and the J segment 5 bases; nucleotides outside the gene matches: 7. The chain's CDR3 is CASSATGGGHEQYF. The DNA of the CDR3 is TGTGCCAGCAGCGCGACAGGGGGAGGGCACGAGCAGTACTTC.

This chain links TRBV5-4 with TRBJ1-4; TRBD1 is a possible D gene (6 bases). The CDR3 length is 13 residues. V was clipped by 7 bases and J by 2 bases, with 9 bases between them. Germline V lookup: CDR1 SGHNT, CDR2 YYREEE (reference sequence). The CDR3 bases are TGTGCCAGCCGCACAGGGACTAATGAAAAACTGTTTTTT. It specifies CASRTGTNEKLFF.